The source of this TCR beta chain is a study of blood T cell repertoires in COVID-19. Turning to the study itself: Spain, Italy and the United States supplied samples that represented acute and convalescent COVID-19. In each case, the material was cDNA or gDNA derived from T cells, B-cell-depleted T cells, or PBMCs.

Trimming removed 2 bases from V and 3 bases from J, with 2 bases in between. Germline lookup yields CDR1 SGHNT and CDR2 YYREEE (reference sequence). There are 11 residues in the CDR3. Per the study methods: Amplifying reference gene primers gave estimates of nucleated cell counts. Clones were sequenced by immunoSEQ multiplex PCR, and TCRdb holds only the in-frame ones, with some missing. V and J calls and clone size are those listed in that table; D and trimming were worked out from the DNA. The table lists over 250,000 clones, around 89% of them singletons. To note about this clone: The sample carries other DNA sequences with the same CDR3.

The sequencing sample was made of peripheral blood. V is TRBV5-4 and J is TRBJ2-5; D remains ambiguous. The TCR sequence derives from a woman aged 60-70 years with acute or convalescent COVID-19. In DNA, the CDR3 is TGTGCCAGCAGCTTCGAAGAGACCCAGTACTTC. Translation gives CASSFEETQYF.